In this sample, the clone carrying this TCR beta chain turned up many times. Patients selected for sequencing had displayed CD8+CD57+ cell expansion by flow cytometry. Blood was sampled before the patients had received any therapy. Both TCR beta VDJ combination and CDR3 sequence profiling were carried out. Genomic DNA was the template for this profiling. TCRdb re-called the reads through MiXCR, storing one row per CDR3 protein. Of some 170,000 distinct CDR3 sequences in the sample, roughly 48% are singletons; the top ten hold around 1%. V was shortened by 2 bases and J by 10 bases, with 12 bases between the two germline ends. The CDR3 loop spans 13 amino acids. The germline gives CDR1 MNHEY, CDR2 SVGAGI. This specimen comes from a study of CD8+CD57+ T cells in acquired aplastic anemia.

This sequence joins TRBV6-5 and TRBJ2-1; the D gene is possibly TRBD2 (5 bases). What was sequenced was sorted CD4+, CD8+, or CD8+CD57+ T cells (not recorded which) from PBMCs. The TCR sequence derives from a human donor with aplastic anemia. The CDR3 loop is CASSYEREREQFF. DNA for the CDR3: TGTGCCAGCAGTTACGAGAGGGAACGGGAGCAGTTCTTC.